One sample yielded the 22 T cell receptor beta chains listed below, sequenced in a study of radiation and T cells in renal cell carcinoma. Specified time point: blood 4 weeks post-SBRT, at nephrectomy. Stated treatment: 15 Gy SBRT to primary tumor, nephrectomy 4 weeks later. Sequencing used immunoSEQ multiplex PCR; TCRdb keeps in-frame clones, though not all of them. The sample yields around 29,000 clones, over 70% seen once. This sample comprised blood, obtained from a patient whose treatment included radiotherapy and nephrectomy. These TCRs come from a man in his 60s with renal cell carcinoma.

The chain carries TRBV19 and TRBJ2-1; TRBD1 or TRBD2 may be the D gene (6 bases each). Germline assignment: CDR1 LNHDA and CDR2 SQIVND (reference sequence). CDR3 length: 17 amino acids. V gave up 6 bases and J gave up 3 bases, with 21 bases separating them. The CDR3 region has the DNA TGTGCCAGTAGGCCAGGGGTGGCGGGATTGGGCTACAATGAGCAGTTCTTC. Amino acids: CASRPGVAGLGYNEQFF.

The chain uses TRBV30 and TRBJ1-2, with TRBD1 as a possible D gene (5 bases). Trimming took 0 bases from V and 2 from J, leaving 22 bases between them. Germline V lookup: CDR1 GTSNPN, CDR2 SVGIG (reference sequence). This CDR3 has 18 amino acids. CDR3 residues: CAWSVLKRWTYNNYGYTF. CDR3 in DNA: TGTGCCTGGAGTGTACTGAAGAGGTGGACATACAACAACTATGGCTACACCTTC.

A single count supports this clone. The J gene is TRBJ1-2, the V gene TRBV6-6, with a possible D match to TRBD1 (6 bases). The CDR3 covers 15 residues. Per germline, CDR1 MNHNY and CDR2 SVGAGI (reference sequence). V was clipped by 0 bases and J by 3 bases, with 11 bases between them. The CDR3 DNA reads TGTGCCAGCAGTTACTCGGCGGGGGCCGACTATGGCTACACCTTC. Its translation: CASSYSAGADYGYTF.

This sequence joins TRBV18 and TRBJ1-1, with TRBD1 matching 8 bases. Looked up from germline, CDR1 is KGHSH and CDR2 is LQKENI. The CDR3 runs to 14 residues. With V trimmed by 6 bases and J by 4 bases, 7 bases remained unmatched. As DNA, the CDR3 is TGTGCCAGCTCCCTGGACAGGGAGAGCACTGAAGCTTTCTTT. It translates to CASSLDRESTEAFF.

The genes are TRBV15 and TRBJ1-5; D is unresolved. CDR1 is LNHNV, CDR2 YYDKDF, per germline (reference sequence). The CDR3 covers 15 residues. V was clipped by 0 bases and J by 0 bases, with 6 bases between them. CDR3 loop: CATSRDVISNQPQHF. CDR3 DNA sequence: TGTGCCACCAGCAGAGATGTTATTAGCAATCAGCCCCAGCATTTT.

The chain employs TRBV5-1 and TRBJ1-5; D is perhaps TRBD1 (6 bases). This CDR3 comprises 14 residues. Germline values: CDR1 SGHRS, CDR2 YFSETQ. V was clipped by 4 bases and J by 9 bases, with 17 bases between them. CDR3 sequence (DNA): TGCGCCAGCAGCGAACAACAGGGAATGAGGCCCCAGCATTTT. Protein: CASSEQQGMRPQHF. Based on the CDR3 plus reference TRBV5-1 and TRBJ1-5, the full variable domain is KAGVTQTPRYLIKTRGQQVTLSCSPISGHRSVSWYQQTPGQGLQFLFEYFSETQRNKGNFPGRFSGRQFSNSRSEMNVSTLELGDSALYLCASSEQQGMRPQHFGDGTRLSIL.

This clone has only one observation. The rearrangement links TRBV28 to TRBJ2-3; 7 nucleotides match TRBD2. This CDR3 region has 17 residues. The germline gives CDR1 MDHEN, CDR2 SYDVKM. V lost 2 bases, J lost 4 bases, and 12 bases stayed unmatched. The CDR3 loop reads CASSLPPGLPPPDTQYF. CDR3 nucleotides: TGTGCCAGCAGTTTACCCCCGGGACTACCCCCGCCAGATACGCAGTATTTT.

The V call is TRBV11-2, the J call TRBJ2-5; D is ambiguous. The CDR3 spans 14 residues. V lost 5 bases to trimming and J lost 4 bases, with 14 bases between them. Looked up from germline, CDR1 is SGHAT and CDR2 is FQNNGV. CDR3 DNA sequence: TGTGCCAGCAGCCTTTTCACAAGTTTAGAGACCCAGTACTTC. Translation gives CASSLFTSLETQYF.

The chain joins TRBV27 to TRBJ2-1, with 11 bases that match TRBD2. This CDR3 is built from 18 residues. The germline V gene encodes CDR1 MNHEY and CDR2 SMNVEV (reference sequence). J lost 0 bases, V lost 5 bases, and 9 bases had no gene match. The chain's CDR3 is CASSPGTSGSRSYNEQFF. The CDR3 DNA is TGTGCCAGCAGTCCCGGGACTAGCGGATCCCGCTCCTACAATGAGCAGTTCTTC.

The chain employs TRBV6-6 and TRBJ1-3; perhaps TRBD1 as D (5 bases). CDR1 MNHNY and CDR2 SVGAGI come from the germline V gene (reference sequence). The length of the CDR3 is 15 residues. The V end lost 10 bases, the J end lost 2 bases, and 18 bases lay between the germline ends. The CDR3 nucleotides are TGTGCCACCCACACTCAGGGTTCGGCTGGAAACACCATATATTTT. Its protein is CATHTQGSAGNTIYF.

This chain connects TRBV19 to TRBJ1-1; D is perhaps TRBD1 (5 bases). CDR1 is LNHDA, CDR2 SQIVND, per germline (reference sequence). V was trimmed by 5 bases and J by 10 bases, leaving 11 bases between them. This CDR3 comprises 11 residues. The CDR3 region is CASSVREGAFF. For the CDR3, the DNA is TGTGCCAGTAGTGTCAGGGAGGGAGCTTTCTTT. Full variable domain (outside the CDR3, taken from reference TRBV19 and TRBJ1-1): DGGITQSPKYLFRKEGQNVTLSCEQNLNHDAMYWYRQDPGQGLRLIYYSQIVNDFQKGDIAEGYSVSREKKESFPLTVTSAQKNPTAFYLCASSVREGAFFGQGTRLTVV.

In its sample, this clone was seen a few times. The V gene is TRBV19, the J gene TRBJ2-5; 8 nucleotides match TRBD1. CDR3 length: 16 amino acids. The V segment lost 3 bases and the J segment 2 bases; nucleotides outside the gene matches: 8. Germline lookup yields CDR1 LNHDA and CDR2 SQIVND (reference sequence). The CDR3 coding sequence is TGTGCCAGTAGTATCTCCGCCCAGGGGGCTCAAGAGACCCAGTACTTC. Translation: CASSISAQGAQETQYF.

The chain is built from TRBV2 and TRBJ1-6; maybe TRBD1 (5 bases). The V gene's germline CDR1 is SNHLY and CDR2 FYNNEI. The CDR3 is 11 amino acids. The V end was cut by 10 bases, the J end by 14 bases, with 15 bases between. The chain's CDR3 is CAIAGRGALHF. In DNA form, the CDR3 reads TGTGCCATAGCAGGCCGGGGGGCCCTCCACTTT.

This clone was found a few times. V usage is TRBV7-2 and J usage is TRBJ2-1, with D perhaps TRBD2 (7 bases). The CDR3 covers 15 residues. CDR1 is SGHTA, CDR2 FQGNSA, per germline. V was clipped by 4 bases and J by 0 bases, with 10 bases between them. In nucleotides, the CDR3 is TGTGCCAGCAGCTCCGGGGGGCCCTCCTACAATGAGCAGTTCTTC. Translating gives CASSSGGPSYNEQFF.

This chain joins TRBV11-1 and TRBJ2-5, with D tentatively TRBD1 (6 bases). The germline CDR1 and CDR2 sequences are SGHAT and FQDESV (reference sequence). The CDR3 sequence is 14 residues long. Trimming took off 4 bases at V and 5 bases at J, with 14 bases between the two ends. The CDR3 DNA sequence: TGTGCCAGCAGCTCAGGACGGACAGACGAGACCCAGTACTTC. As protein: CASSSGRTDETQYF.

The V gene is TRBV5-6, the J gene TRBJ1-4; 7 nucleotides align to TRBD1. The CDR3 runs 16 residues. Trimming took 3 bases from V and 3 from J; bases not matched to a gene: 8. Germline values: CDR1 SGHDT, CDR2 YYEEEE. CDR3 nucleotide sequence: TGTGCCAGCAGCTGGGGGGGCGGGACAGCTAATGAAAAACTGTTTTTT. Translating gives CASSWGGGTANEKLFF.

This clone was seen a handful of times. An end of the junction differs from the germline gene, which may be a read error. This rearrangement joins TRBV7-7 to TRBJ2-5; D not certain. Per germline, CDR1 SSHAT and CDR2 FNYEAQ (reference sequence). The CDR3 length is 15 residues. The CDR3 DNA reads as TGTGCTAGCAGTTTCGACCTAGGACGACCAGAGACCCAGTACTTC. This codes for CASSFDLGRPETQYF.

The chain uses TRBV7-9 and TRBJ2-1; maybe TRBD2 (6 bases). Trimming shortened V by 8 bases and J by 0 bases, and 23 bases separated the two germline ends. Per germline, CDR1 SEHNR and CDR2 FQNEAQ (reference sequence). The CDR3 spans 18 residues. This CDR3 is CASGDGGKRLSSYNEQFF. CDR3 coding DNA: TGTGCCAGCGGAGACGGGGGTAAGCGTCTGAGCTCCTACAATGAGCAGTTCTTC.

V is TRBV6-5 and J is TRBJ1-3; TRBD1 aligns across 10 bases. Losses at the gene ends were 5 bases for V and 6 bases for J; bases not matched to a gene: 4. Germline CDR1 MNHEY, CDR2 SVGAGI. This CDR3 spans 14 amino acids. The CDR3, as DNA: TGTGCCAGCAGTATCGGGACAGGGGCAAACACCATATATTTT. Its protein is CASSIGTGANTIYF.

The chain carries TRBV10-3 and TRBJ2-7, with D tentatively TRBD1 or TRBD2 (5 bases each). The V end lost 4 bases, the J end lost 6 bases, and 13 bases lay between the germline ends. The length of the CDR3 is 13 residues. Germline V gives CDR1 ENHRY, CDR2 SYGVKD. The CDR3 region has the DNA TGTGCCATCAGTGGGACCGGGGCCTCCGAGCAGTACTTC. It is translated as CAISGTGASEQYF.

The chain combines TRBV5-1 with TRBJ1-1; D is possibly TRBD1 (6 bases). Trimming removed 3 bases at V and 1 base at J, with 10 bases between. The CDR3 length is 14 residues. Germline V gene data show CDR1 as SGHRS and CDR2 as YFSETQ. The CDR3 DNA reads TGCGCCAGCAGCTCGAGGACAGCGAACACTGAAGCTTTCTTT. Its protein is CASSSRTANTEAFF.

V usage is TRBV4-1 and J usage is TRBJ2-3; D remains unclear. Germline V gene sequence: CDR1 MGHRA, CDR2 YSYEKL. The CDR3 has 17 residues. Trimming stripped 1 base from V and 0 bases from J, with 14 bases between. Here the CDR3 reads CASSQASVKPSTDTQYF. CDR3 nucleotide sequence: TGCGCCAGCAGCCAAGCGAGCGTCAAACCTAGCACAGATACGCAGTATTTT.